Listed below are T cell receptor beta chains from one sample, sequenced in a study of cytomegalovirus exposure and HLA in healthy donors. The table came from immunoSEQ multiplex PCR; TCRdb's copy has only in-frame clones and leaves some out. The sample consists of 150,000 to 200,000 clones, roughly 80% of them appearing once. The source material was PBMCs. These receptors all come from a man between 18 and 29 years old in good health and CMV-seropositive. CDR3s leave out the opening cysteine and the closing phenylalanine or tryptophan. Each record gives: V gene, J gene, CDR3 protein.

TRBV28	TRBJ2-7	ASSSNDEQY
TRBV28	TRBJ1-5	ASSPGTGLTNQPQH
TRBV28	TRBJ1-2	ASSDRQVVYGYT
TRBV29-1	TRBJ2-1	SVVGVFGGRRNNEQF
TRBV19	TRBJ2-1	ASSLYSSTGGEQF
TRBV28	TRBJ2-7	ASSRGGAVTYEQY
TRBV9	TRBJ2-7	ASSVGGSSYEQY
TRBV28	TRBJ1-5	ASSPGGRINQPQH
TRBV7-6	TRBJ2-7	ASSVSGSGEQY
TRBV7-2	TRBJ2-1	ASSLLWLAGGEQF
TRBV5-1	TRBJ2-7	ASSNQGFEQY
TRBV9	TRBJ2-1	ASSGGLAGSLISHNEQF
TRBV27	TRBJ2-7	ASSSNRRDTRGEQY
TRBV4-2	TRBJ2-1	ASSLPGTGVDNEQF
TRBV28	TRBJ2-2	ASSVWSLQGAPNTGELF
TRBV25-1	TRBJ2-5	ASSERGETQY
TRBV13	TRBJ2-7	ASSDRGAVGAVYEQY
TRBV4-1	TRBJ2-1	ASSHPSSGVSYNEQF
TRBV23-1	TRBJ2-7	ASSHPGTVHEQY
TRBV7-2	TRBJ1-2	ASSLGPGPGYT
TRBV5-6	TRBJ1-1	ASSLDPGQGEAF
TRBV5-8	TRBJ2-7	ASSFRSGSYEQY
TRBV9	TRBJ2-1	ASSSGDRSYNEQF
TRBV28	TRBJ2-1	ASSLGTSAYNEQF
TRBV30	TRBJ2-2	AWSVRGAGELF
TRBV9	TRBJ2-3	ASSVGSPSNTQY
TRBV27	TRBJ2-3	ASSHGLAGPSTDTQY
TRBV11-2	TRBJ2-7	ASSSYHPGTPEWEQY
TRBV28	TRBJ1-1	ASSLSLEAF
TRBV9	TRBJ2-2	ASTRTSGTNTGELF
TRBV5-1	TRBJ2-2	ASSFSGQGDTGELF
TRBV2	TRBJ1-5	ASSEASTNQPQH
TRBV5-4	TRBJ2-3	ASSLGGRASDTQY